This TCR beta chain came from a study of regulatory T cells in long-lasting Graves disease. TCR beta libraries were built with iRepertoire HTBI primers and Arm-PCR of CDR3 regions. From the multiplex PCR reads, TCRdb called clonotypes with MiXCR, one entry per CDR3 protein. The sample has about 470,000 distinct CDR3 sequences, about 20% seen once. V was trimmed by 7 bases and J by 2 bases, leaving 10 bases between them. The germline gives CDR1 MNHNS, CDR2 SASEGT. The CDR3 runs 13 residues. This clonotype was seen a few times. Specified time point: persistent/refractory GD, antithyroid drugs over 5 years with positive TRAb. PBMC-extracted RNA yielded the TCR library.

The TCR comes from a female donor with Graves disease. The chain uses TRBV6-1 and TRBJ2-3, with a tentative D call TRBD2 (5 bases). The material was peripheral blood mononuclear cells (PBMCs), obtained when the disease was refractory, from a patient treated with antithyroid drugs. The DNA of the CDR3 is TGTGCCAGCACCGAGACTAACACAGATACGCAGTATTTT. Its translation is CASTETNTDTQYF.